Listed here are 6 T cell receptor beta chains from one sample, sequenced in a study of T cell responses to AZD1222 COVID-19 vaccine. The method was immunoSEQ multiplex PCR; TCRdb's version includes in-frame clones alone and lacks a portion of them. This table has about 130,000 clones, roughly 84% appearing once. The specimen comprised peripheral blood, sampled on day 0 of AZD1222 vaccination. Source of these receptors: an adult in good health.

This clone appeared a few times. DNA of the CDR3: TGCGCCAGCAGCTTAAAAAATGAGCAGTTCTTC. As protein: CASSLKNEQFF. The chain couples TRBV5-1 to TRBJ2-1, with D unresolved. Germline-derived CDR1 and CDR2 are SGHRS and YFSETQ. The CDR3 runs to 11 residues. V lost 2 bases and J 7 bases, leaving 4 bases between the germline ends.

The J gene is TRBJ2-1, the V gene TRBV6-1; no clear D. Deletions cut 0 bases from V and 4 bases from J, with 7 bases between. This CDR3 is 14 amino acids long. Germline-derived CDR1 and CDR2 are MNHNS and SASEGT. CDR3 sequence (DNA): TGTGCCAGCAGTGAAGCGCCAGATTACAATGAGCAGTTCTTC. It yields the protein CASSEAPDYNEQFF.

The chain is built from TRBV5-1 and TRBJ1-2, with 7 bases fitting TRBD1. The V gene's germline CDR1 is SGHRS and CDR2 YFSETQ. This CDR3 is built from 13 residues. CDR3 sequence reads: CASRTGDNYGYTF. As DNA, the CDR3 is TGCGCTTCCCGGACAGGCGATAACTATGGCTACACCTTC. The full variable domain, rest sourced from reference TRBV5-1 and TRBJ1-2, is KAGVTQTPRYLIKTRGQQVTLSCSPISGHRSVSWYQQTPGQGLQFLFEYFSETQRNKGNFPGRFSGRQFSNSRSEMNVSTLELGDSALYLCASRTGDNYGYTFGSGTRLTVV.

The chain has TRBV28 and TRBJ2-3; D assignment may be TRBD1 or TRBD2 (6 bases each). V was shortened by 10 bases and J by 3 bases, with 17 bases between the two germline ends. This CDR3 spans 14 amino acids. The germline V gene has CDR1 MDHEN and CDR2 SYDVKM. The CDR3 reads CATLVGGSTDTQYF. Written as DNA, the CDR3 is TGTGCCACCCTCGTAGGGGGGAGTACAGATACGCAGTATTTT. Combining the CDR3 with reference TRBV28 and TRBJ2-3 gives the whole variable domain DVKVTQSSRYLVKRTGEKVFLECVQDMDHENMFWYRQDPGLGLRLIYFSYDVKMKEKGDIPEGYSVSREKKERFSLILESASTNQTSMYLCATLVGGSTDTQYFGPGTRLTVL.

The chain has TRBV19 and TRBJ1-1, with D possibly TRBD1 on 5 matching bases. The CDR3 has 12 amino acids. Germline values: CDR1 LNHDA, CDR2 SQIVND (reference sequence). Between the trimmed V and J ends, which lost 9 bases and 4 bases, there was a span of 12 bases. The CDR3 DNA follows: TGTGCCAGCAGCAGGGTTGGCACTGAAGCTTTCTTT. Protein: CASSRVGTEAFF.

The chain uses TRBV28 and TRBJ1-2; D remains ambiguous. This CDR3 region has 11 residues. V was shortened by 5 bases and J by 6 bases, with 7 bases between the two germline ends. CDR1 is MDHEN and CDR2 is SYDVKM in the germline V gene. As DNA, the CDR3 is TGTGCCAGCAGTCTACTAAATGGCTACACCTTC. Protein sequence: CASSLLNGYTF.